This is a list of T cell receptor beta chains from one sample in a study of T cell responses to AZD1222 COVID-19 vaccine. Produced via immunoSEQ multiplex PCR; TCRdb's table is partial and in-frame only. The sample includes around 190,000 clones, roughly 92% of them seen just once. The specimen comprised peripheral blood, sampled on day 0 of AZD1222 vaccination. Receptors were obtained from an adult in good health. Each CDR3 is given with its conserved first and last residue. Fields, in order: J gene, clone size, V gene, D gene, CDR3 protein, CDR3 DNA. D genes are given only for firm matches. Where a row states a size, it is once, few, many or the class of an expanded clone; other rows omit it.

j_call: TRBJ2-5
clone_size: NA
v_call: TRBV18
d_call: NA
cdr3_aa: CASSPRIGIGETQYF
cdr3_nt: TGTGCCAGCTCACCTCGGATTGGCATCGGAGAGACCCAGTACTTC

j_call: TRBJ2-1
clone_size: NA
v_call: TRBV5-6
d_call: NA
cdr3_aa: CASSLRVLDREFF
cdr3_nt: TGTGCCAGCAGCCTACGGGTTCTGGATAGGGAGTTCTTC

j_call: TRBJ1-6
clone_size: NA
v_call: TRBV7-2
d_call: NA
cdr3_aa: CASSLTSSGGSPLHF
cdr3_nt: TGTGCCAGCAGCTTAACGTCTTCTGGAGGTTCACCCCTCCACTTT

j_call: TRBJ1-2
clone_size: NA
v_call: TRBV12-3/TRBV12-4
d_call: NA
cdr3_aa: CASSSDSYGYTF
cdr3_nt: TGTGCCAGCAGTTCCGATTCATATGGCTACACCTTC

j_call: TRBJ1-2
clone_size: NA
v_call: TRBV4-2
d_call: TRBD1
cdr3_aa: CASSQDGGQGSGGYTF
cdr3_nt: TGTGCCAGCAGCCAAGATGGGGGACAGGGGTCGGGTGGCTACACCTTC

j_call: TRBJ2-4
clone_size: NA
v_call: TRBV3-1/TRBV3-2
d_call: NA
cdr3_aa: CASSLLGQKNIQYF
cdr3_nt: TGTGCCAGCAGCCTTCTCGGACAAAAAAACATTCAGTACTTC

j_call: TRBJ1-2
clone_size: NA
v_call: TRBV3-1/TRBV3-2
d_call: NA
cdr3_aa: CASSQEASGYGYTF
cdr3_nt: TGTGCCAGCAGCCAAGAAGCGTCTGGATATGGCTACACCTTC

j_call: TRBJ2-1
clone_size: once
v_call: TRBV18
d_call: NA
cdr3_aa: CASSLRDGRSSYNEQFF
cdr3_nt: TGTGCCAGCTCACTACGGGACGGCCGTAGCTCCTACAATGAGCAGTTCTTC

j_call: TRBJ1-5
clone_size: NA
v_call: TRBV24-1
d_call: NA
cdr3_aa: CATSDGGSNQPQHF
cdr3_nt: TGTGCCACCAGTGATGGGGGTAGCAATCAGCCCCAGCATTTT

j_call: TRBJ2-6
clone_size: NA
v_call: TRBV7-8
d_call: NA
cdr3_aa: CASSPRAGAGANVLTF
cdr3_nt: TGTGCCAGCAGCCCTCGGGCAGGGGCCGGGGCCAACGTCCTGACTTTC

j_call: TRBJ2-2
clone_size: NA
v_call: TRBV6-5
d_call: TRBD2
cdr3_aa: CASKSSGGNTGELFF
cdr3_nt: TGTGCCAGCAAGTCTAGCGGGGGAAACACCGGGGAGCTGTTTTTT

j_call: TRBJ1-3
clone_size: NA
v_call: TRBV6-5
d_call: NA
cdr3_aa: CASSYRVGSGNTIYF
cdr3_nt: TGTGCCAGCAGTTACCGAGTAGGCTCTGGAAACACCATATATTTT

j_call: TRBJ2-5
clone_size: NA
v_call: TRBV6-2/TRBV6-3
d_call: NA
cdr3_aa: CASSYTSFKADEETQYF
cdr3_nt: TGTGCCAGCAGTTACACCTCTTTTAAAGCAGACGAAGAGACCCAGTACTTC

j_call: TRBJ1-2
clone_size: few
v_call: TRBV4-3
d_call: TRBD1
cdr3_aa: CASSPGTAPYGYTF
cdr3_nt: TGCGCCAGCAGCCCCGGGACAGCACCCTATGGCTACACCTTC

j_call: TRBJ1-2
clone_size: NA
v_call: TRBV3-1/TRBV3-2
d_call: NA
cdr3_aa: CASSQTTKRSNYGYTF
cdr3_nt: TGTGCCAGCAGCCAGACTACCAAACGATCTAACTATGGCTACACCTTC

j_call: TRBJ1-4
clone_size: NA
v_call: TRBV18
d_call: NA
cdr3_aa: CASSQLGMLGSNEKLFF
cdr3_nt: TGTGCCAGCTCACAACTAGGCATGTTGGGGTCTAATGAAAAACTGTTTTTT

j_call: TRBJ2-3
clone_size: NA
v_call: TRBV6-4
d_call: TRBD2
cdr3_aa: CASGGLAGVVDTQYF
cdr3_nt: TGTGCCAGCGGGGGACTAGCGGGGGTTGTAGATACGCAGTATTTT

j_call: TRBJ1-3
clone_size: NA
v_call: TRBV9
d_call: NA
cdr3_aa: CASSVGPGTRKSSGNTIYF
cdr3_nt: TGTGCCAGCAGCGTAGGCCCGGGGACGCGGAAGAGCTCTGGAAACACCATATATTTT

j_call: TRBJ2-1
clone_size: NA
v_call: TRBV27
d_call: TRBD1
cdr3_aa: CASSLRDRVYNEQFF
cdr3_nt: TGTGCCAGCAGTCTCCGGGACAGGGTCTACAATGAGCAGTTCTTC

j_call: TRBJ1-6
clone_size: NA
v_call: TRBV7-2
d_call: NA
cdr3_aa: CASSLDSISPLHF
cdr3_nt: TGTGCCAGCAGCCTCGACAGTATTTCACCCCTCCACTTT

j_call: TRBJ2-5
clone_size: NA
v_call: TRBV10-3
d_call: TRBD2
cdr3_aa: CAISWTSGGETQYF
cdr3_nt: TGTGCCATCAGTTGGACTAGCGGGGGGGAGACCCAGTACTTC

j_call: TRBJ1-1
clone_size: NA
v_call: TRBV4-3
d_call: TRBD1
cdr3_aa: CASSHGQAAGESFF
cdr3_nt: TGCGCCAGCAGCCACGGACAGGCTGCAGGCGAATCTTTCTTT

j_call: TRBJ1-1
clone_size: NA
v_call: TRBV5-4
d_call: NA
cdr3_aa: CASSVSRANTEAFF
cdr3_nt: TGTGCCAGCAGCGTCTCCAGAGCTAACACTGAAGCTTTCTTT

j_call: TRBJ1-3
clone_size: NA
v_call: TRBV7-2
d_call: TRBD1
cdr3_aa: CASSEEWTGLNTIYF
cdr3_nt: TGTGCCAGCAGCGAGGAGTGGACAGGGCTAAACACCATATATTTT

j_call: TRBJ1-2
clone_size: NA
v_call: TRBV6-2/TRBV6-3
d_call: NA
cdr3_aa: CASSDRQSFYTF
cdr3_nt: TGTGCCAGCAGTGATCGACAGTCTTTCTACACCTTC

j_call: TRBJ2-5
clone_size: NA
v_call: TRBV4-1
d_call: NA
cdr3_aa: CASSQEAARSAQYF
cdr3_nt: TGCGCCAGCAGCCAAGAGGCGGCTCGGTCGGCCCAGTACTTC

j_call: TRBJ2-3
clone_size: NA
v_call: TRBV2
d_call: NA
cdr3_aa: CASSRLEGPADTQYF
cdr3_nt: TGTGCCAGCAGTAGACTGGAGGGACCAGCAGATACGCAGTATTTT

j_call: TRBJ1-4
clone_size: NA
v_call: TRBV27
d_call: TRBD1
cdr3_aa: CASSSRTGNEKLFF
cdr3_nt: TGTGCCAGCAGTTCACGGACAGGGAATGAAAAACTGTTTTTT

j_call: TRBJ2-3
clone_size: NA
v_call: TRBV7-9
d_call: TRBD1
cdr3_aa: CASSLGLGQGITDTQYF
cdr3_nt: TGTGCCAGCAGCTTAGGCCTAGGACAGGGAATCACAGATACGCAGTATTTT

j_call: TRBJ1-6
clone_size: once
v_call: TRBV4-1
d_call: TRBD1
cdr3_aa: CASTPGQPIWTHNSPLHF
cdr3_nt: TGCGCCAGCACCCCGGGACAGCCGATATGGACTCATAATTCACCCCTCCACTTT

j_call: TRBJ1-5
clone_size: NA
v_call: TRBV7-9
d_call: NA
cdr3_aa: CASSSAGNQPQHF
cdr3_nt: TGTGCCAGCAGCTCGGCAGGGAATCAGCCCCAGCATTTT

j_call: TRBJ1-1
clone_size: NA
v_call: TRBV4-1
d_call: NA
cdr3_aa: CASSQDRNTEAFF
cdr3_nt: TGCGCCAGCAGCCAAGACAGGAACACTGAAGCTTTCTTT

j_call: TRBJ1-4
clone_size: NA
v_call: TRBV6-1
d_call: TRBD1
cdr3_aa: CASSEGRQGNEKLFF
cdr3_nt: TGTGCCAGCAGTGAAGGGAGACAGGGTAACGAAAAACTGTTTTTT

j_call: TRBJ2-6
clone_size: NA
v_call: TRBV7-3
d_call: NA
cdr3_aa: CASSQNRLTSSGANVLTF
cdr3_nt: TGTGCCAGCAGCCAGAACAGGTTAACGAGCTCTGGGGCCAACGTCCTGACTTTC

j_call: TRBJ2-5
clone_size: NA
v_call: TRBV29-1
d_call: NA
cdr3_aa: CSVGGYQETQYF
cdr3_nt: TGCAGCGTTGGTGGATACCAAGAGACCCAGTACTTC

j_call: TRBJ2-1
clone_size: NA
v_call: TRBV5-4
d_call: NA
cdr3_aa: CASSLQPNEQFF
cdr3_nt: TGTGCCAGCAGCTTGCAGCCCAATGAGCAGTTCTTC

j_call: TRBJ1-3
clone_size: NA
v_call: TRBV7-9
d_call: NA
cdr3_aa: CASSDVQGNTIYF
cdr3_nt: TGTGCCAGCAGCGACGTACAAGGAAACACCATATATTTT

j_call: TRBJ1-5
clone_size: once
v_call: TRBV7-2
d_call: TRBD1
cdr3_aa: CASSLGIAGGGDQPQHF
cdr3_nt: TGTGCCAGCAGCTTAGGGATTGCAGGGGGAGGAGATCAGCCCCAGCATTTT

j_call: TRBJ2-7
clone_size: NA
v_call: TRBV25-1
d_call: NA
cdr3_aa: CASSDARSSYEQYF
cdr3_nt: TGTGCCAGCAGTGACGCAAGGAGCTCCTACGAGCAGTACTTC

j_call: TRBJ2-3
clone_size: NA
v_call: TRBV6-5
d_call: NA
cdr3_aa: CASSYQVQQADTQYF
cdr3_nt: TGTGCCAGCAGTTACCAAGTCCAGCAAGCAGATACGCAGTATTTT

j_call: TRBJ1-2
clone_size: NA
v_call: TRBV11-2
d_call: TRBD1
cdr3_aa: CASSPTPILRQGGRGYTF
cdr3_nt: TGTGCCAGCAGCCCGACCCCAATCCTACGACAGGGGGGTAGAGGCTACACCTTC

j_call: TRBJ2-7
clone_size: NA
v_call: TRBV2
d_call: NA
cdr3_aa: CASSGGALSYEQYF
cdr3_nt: TGTGCCAGCAGTGGGGGAGCTCTGTCCTACGAGCAGTACTTC

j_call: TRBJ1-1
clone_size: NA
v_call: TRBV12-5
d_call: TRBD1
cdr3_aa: CASALTGANTEAFF
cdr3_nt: TGTGCTAGTGCCCTGACAGGGGCGAACACTGAAGCTTTCTTT

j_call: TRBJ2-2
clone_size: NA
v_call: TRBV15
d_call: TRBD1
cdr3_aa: CATSRDRGSGGELFF
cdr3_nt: TGTGCCACCAGCAGAGACAGGGGGTCCGGCGGGGAGCTGTTTTTT

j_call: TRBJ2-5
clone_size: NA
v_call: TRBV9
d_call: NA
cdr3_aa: CASSGGHGQETQYF
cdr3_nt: TGTGCCAGCAGCGGCGGACATGGCCAAGAGACCCAGTACTTC

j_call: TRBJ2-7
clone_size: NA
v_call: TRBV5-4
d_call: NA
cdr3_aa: CASSLGGEFYYEQYF
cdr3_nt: TGTGCCAGCAGCTTGGGGGGGGAGTTCTACTACGAGCAGTACTTC

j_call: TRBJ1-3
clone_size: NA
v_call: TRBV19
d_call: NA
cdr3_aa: CASVDSRLGNTIYF
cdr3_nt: TGTGCCAGTGTAGACAGCCGCCTTGGAAACACCATATATTTT

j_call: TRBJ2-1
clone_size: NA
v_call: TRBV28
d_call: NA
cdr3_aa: CASSIPQSSYNEQFF
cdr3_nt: TGTGCCAGCTCCATTCCTCAGAGCTCCTACAATGAGCAGTTCTTC

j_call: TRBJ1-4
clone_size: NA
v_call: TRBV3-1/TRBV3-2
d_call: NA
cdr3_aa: CASSQASGVREKLFF
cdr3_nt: TGTGCCAGCAGCCAAGCGAGTGGGGTTAGGGAAAAACTGTTTTTT

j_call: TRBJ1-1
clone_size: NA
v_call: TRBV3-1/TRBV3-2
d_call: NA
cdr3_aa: CATSMTENTEAFF
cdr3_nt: TGTGCCACCTCAATGACAGAGAACACTGAAGCTTTCTTT

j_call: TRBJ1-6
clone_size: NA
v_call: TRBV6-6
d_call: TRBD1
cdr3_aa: CATGGQGVSPLHF
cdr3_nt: TGTGCCACCGGAGGACAGGGGGTTTCACCCCTCCACTTT

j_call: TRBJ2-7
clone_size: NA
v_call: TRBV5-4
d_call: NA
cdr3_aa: CASHREGTLPSYEQYF
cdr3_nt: TGTGCCAGCCATCGTGAGGGGACGTTGCCGTCCTACGAGCAGTACTTC

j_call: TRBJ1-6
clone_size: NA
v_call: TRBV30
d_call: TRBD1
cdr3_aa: CAWSLPYYVTGGSPLHF
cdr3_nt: TGTGCCTGGAGTTTACCGTACTACGTGACAGGGGGTTCACCCCTCCACTTT